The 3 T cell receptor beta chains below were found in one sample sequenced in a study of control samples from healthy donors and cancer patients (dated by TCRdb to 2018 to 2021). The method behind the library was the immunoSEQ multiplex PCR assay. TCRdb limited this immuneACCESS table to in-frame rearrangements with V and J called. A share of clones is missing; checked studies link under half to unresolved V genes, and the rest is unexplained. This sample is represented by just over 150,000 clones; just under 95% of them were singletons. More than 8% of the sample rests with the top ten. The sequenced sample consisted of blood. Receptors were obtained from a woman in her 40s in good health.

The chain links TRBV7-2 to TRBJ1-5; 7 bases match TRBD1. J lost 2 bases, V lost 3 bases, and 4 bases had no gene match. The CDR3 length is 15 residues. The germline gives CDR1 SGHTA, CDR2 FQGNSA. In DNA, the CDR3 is TGTGCCAGCAGCTTCGACAGGGTTGGCAATCAGCCCCAGCATTTT. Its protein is CASSFDRVGNQPQHF.

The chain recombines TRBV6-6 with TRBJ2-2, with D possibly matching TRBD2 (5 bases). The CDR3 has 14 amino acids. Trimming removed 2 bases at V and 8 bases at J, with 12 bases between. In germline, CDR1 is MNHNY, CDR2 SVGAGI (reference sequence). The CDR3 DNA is TGTGCCAGCAGTTACGGACTTGCTAGGGGGGAGCTGTTTTTT. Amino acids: CASSYGLARGELFF.

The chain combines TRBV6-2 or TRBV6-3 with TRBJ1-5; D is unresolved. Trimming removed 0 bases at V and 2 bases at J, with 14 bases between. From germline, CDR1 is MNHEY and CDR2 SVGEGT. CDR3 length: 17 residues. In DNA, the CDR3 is TGTGCCAGCAGTTACTCTCCGGCGGGAGGGCGCAATCAGCCCCAGCATTTT. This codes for CASSYSPAGGRNQPQHF.